This TCR beta chain was identified during a study of cytomegalovirus exposure and HLA in healthy donors. With 60 Vbeta and 13 Jbeta primers, the PCR was carried out. Clones were sequenced by immunoSEQ multiplex PCR, and TCRdb holds only the in-frame ones, with some missing. The sample yields under 150,000 clones, about four fifths seen once. The sequencing input was PBMCs. This receptor was taken from a woman between 40 and 55 years old in good health and CMV-seronegative.

This chain's CDR3 is CASSHQDRDDSPLHF. DNA for the CDR3: TGTGCCAGCAGCCACCAAGACAGGGACGATTCACCCCTCCACTTT. J is TRBJ1-6 and V is TRBV4-2; TRBD1 matches 7 bases. Germline assignment: CDR1 LGHNA and CDR2 YNFKEQ. Trimming cost V 3 bases and J 8 bases; bases outside gene matches: 7. The CDR3 consists of 15 residues.